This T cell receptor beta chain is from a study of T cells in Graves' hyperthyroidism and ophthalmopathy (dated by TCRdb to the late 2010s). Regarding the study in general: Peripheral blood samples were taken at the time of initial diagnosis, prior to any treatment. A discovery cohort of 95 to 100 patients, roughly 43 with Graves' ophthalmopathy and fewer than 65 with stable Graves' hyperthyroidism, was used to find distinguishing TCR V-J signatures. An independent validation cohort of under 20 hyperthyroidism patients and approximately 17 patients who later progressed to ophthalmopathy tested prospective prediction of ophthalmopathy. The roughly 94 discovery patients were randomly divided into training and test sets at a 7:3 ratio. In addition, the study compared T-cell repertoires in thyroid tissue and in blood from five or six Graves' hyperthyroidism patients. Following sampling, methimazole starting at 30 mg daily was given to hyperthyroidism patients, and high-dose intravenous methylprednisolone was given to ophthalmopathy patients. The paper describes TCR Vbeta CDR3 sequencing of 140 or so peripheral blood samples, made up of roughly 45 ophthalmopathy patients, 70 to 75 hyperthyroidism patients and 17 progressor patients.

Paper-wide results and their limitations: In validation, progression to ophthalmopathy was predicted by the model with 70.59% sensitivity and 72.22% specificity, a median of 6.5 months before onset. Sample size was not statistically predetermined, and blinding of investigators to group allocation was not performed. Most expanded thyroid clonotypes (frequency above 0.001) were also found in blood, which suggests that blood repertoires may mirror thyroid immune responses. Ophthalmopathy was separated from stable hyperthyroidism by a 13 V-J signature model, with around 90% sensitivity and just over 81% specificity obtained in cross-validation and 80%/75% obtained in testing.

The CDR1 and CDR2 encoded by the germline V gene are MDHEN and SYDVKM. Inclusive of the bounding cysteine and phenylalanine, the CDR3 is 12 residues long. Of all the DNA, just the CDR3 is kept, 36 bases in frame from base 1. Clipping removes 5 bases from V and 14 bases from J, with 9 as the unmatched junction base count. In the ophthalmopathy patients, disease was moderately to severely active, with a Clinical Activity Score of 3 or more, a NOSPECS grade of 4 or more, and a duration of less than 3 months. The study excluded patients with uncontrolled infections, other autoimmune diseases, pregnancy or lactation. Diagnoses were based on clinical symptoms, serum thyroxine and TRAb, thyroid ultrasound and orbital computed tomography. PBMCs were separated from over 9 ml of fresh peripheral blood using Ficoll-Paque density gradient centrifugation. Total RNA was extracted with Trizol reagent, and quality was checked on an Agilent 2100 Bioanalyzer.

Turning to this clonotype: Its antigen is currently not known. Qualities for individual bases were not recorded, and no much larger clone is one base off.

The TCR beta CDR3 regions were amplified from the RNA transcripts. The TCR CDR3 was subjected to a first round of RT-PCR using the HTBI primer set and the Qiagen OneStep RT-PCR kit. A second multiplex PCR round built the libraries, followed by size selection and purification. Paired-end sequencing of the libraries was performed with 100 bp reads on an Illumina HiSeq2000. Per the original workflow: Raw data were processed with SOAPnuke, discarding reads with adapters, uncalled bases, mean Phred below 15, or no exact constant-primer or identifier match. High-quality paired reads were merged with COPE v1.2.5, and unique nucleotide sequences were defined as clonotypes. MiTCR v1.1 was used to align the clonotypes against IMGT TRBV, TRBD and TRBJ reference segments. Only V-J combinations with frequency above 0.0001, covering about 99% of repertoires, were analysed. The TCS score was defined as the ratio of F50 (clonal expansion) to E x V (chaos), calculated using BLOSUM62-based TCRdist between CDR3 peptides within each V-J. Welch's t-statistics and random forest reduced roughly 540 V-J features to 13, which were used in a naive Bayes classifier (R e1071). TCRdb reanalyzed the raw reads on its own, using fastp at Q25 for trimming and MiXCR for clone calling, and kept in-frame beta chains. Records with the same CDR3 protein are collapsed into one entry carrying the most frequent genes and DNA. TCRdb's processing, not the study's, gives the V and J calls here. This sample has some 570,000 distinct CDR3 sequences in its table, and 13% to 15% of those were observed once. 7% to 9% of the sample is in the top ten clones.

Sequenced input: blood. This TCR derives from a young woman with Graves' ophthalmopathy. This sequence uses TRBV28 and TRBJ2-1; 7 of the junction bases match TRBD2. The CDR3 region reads CASSIRTSAEFF. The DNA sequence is TGTGCCAGCAGTATCAGGACTAGTGCGGAGTTCTTC.